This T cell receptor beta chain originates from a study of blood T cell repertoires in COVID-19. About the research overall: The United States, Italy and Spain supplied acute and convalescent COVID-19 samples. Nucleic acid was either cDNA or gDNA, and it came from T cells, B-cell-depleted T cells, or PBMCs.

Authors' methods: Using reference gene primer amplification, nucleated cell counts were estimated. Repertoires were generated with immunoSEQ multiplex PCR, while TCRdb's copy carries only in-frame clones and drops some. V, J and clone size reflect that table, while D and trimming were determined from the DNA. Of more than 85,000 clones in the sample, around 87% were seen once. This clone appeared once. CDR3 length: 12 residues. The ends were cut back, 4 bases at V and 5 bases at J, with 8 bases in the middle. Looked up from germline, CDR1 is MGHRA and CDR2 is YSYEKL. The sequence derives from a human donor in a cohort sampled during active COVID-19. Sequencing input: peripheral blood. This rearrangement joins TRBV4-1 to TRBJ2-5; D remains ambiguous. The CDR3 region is CASSPNAETQYF. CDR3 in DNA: TGCGCCAGCAGCCCGAACGCGGAGACCCAGTACTTC.